These T cell receptor beta chains were read from a single sample in a study of OX40 agonist ivuxolimab in advanced cancers. The protocol was immunoSEQ multiplex PCR, while the TCRdb copy is restricted to in-frame clones and leaves out a portion. The repertoire holds tens of thousands of clones, with 82% as singletons. The specimen was CD4+ or CD8+ T cells sorted from blood, collected in a trial of the OX40 agonist ivuxolimab. These receptors were collected from an adult with an advanced solid tumor such as melanoma, head and neck, liver or kidney cancer. Both conserved end residues are part of each CDR3. Fields, in order: V gene, D gene, clone size, J gene, CDR3 length, CDR3 DNA, CDR3 protein. D genes are given only for firm matches. Size is omitted from some rows. Given values are once, few, many or a class for expanded clones.

V: TRBV7-9; D: TRBD1; size: .; J: TRBJ2-1; length: 13; DNA: TGTGCCAGCAGCTTGGAAAACAGGGGAGCGCAGTTCTTC; CDR3: CASSLENRGAQFF
V: TRBV4-1; D: .; size: .; J: TRBJ2-7; length: 15; DNA: TGCGCCAGCAGCCAAGATAACTTCCCGCCCCTGGAGCAGTACTTC; CDR3: CASSQDNFPPLEQYF
V: TRBV7-9; D: TRBD1; size: .; J: TRBJ2-4; length: 14; DNA: TGTGCCAGCAGCATGGCCGGGACAGCAAACATTCAGTACTTC; CDR3: CASSMAGTANIQYF
V: TRBV27; D: TRBD1; size: .; J: TRBJ1-1; length: 16; DNA: TGTGCCAGCAGTCCCGACAGGGGCGGGGCGAACACTGAAGCTTTCTTT; CDR3: CASSPDRGGANTEAFF
V: TRBV9; D: .; size: .; J: TRBJ2-1; length: 15; DNA: TGTGCCAGCAGCGTAGCGGGCGGTTCCTACAATGAGCAGTTCTTC; CDR3: CASSVAGGSYNEQFF
V: TRBV10-3; D: TRBD2; size: .; J: TRBJ2-1; length: 15; DNA: TGTGCCATCAGTGGGACTAGTAGGTCGTTCGATGAGCAGTTCTTC; CDR3: CAISGTSRSFDEQFF
V: TRBV7-9; D: .; size: .; J: TRBJ1-2; length: 17; DNA: TGTGCCAGCAGCTTAATGACAGGCGTCAAAGCTAACTATGGCTACACCTTC; CDR3: CASSLMTGVKANYGYTF
V: TRBV30; D: .; size: .; J: TRBJ2-7; length: 16; DNA: TGTGCCTGGAGCCGGGGGGGACAGCAAAAGGCTCACGAGCAGTACTTC; CDR3: CAWSRGGQQKAHEQYF
V: TRBV19; D: .; size: .; J: TRBJ2-2; length: 13; DNA: TGTGCCTCACGGGGGCAGAACACCGGGGAGCTGTTTTTT; CDR3: CASRGQNTGELFF
V: TRBV5-1; D: TRBD2; size: few; J: TRBJ2-6; length: 19; DNA: TGCGCCAGCAGCCCGGAACTAGCGGACTTAACCTCTGGGGCCAACGTCCTGACTTTC; CDR3: CASSPELADLTSGANVLTF
V: TRBV5-1; D: TRBD1; size: .; J: TRBJ1-2; length: 15; DNA: TGCGCCAGCAGCGAGAACAGGGGTTTCTCGAGGGGCTACACCTTC; CDR3: CASSENRGFSRGYTF
V: TRBV5-5; D: .; size: few; J: TRBJ2-3; length: 15; DNA: TGTGCCAGCAGCTTGTCGCAGGGGCCTCCAGATACGCAGTATTTT; CDR3: CASSLSQGPPDTQYF
V: TRBV25-1; D: TRBD1; size: .; J: TRBJ2-1; length: 13; DNA: TGTGCCAGCAACGACAGGGTTGGAGATGAGCAGTTCTTC; CDR3: CASNDRVGDEQFF
V: TRBV18; D: .; size: .; J: TRBJ1-3; length: 13; DNA: TGTGCCAGCTCCGGGACAACAGGAAACACCATATATTTT; CDR3: CASSGTTGNTIYF
V: TRBV19; D: .; size: .; J: TRBJ1-5; length: 12; DNA: TGTGCCAGCAGGGATGCGGATCAGCCCCAGCATTTT; CDR3: CASRDADQPQHF
V: TRBV28; D: TRBD1; size: once; J: TRBJ2-7; length: 15; DNA: TGTGCCAGCAGGGACGCGGACAGGACCAACTACGAGCAGTACTTC; CDR3: CASRDADRTNYEQYF
V: TRBV21-1; D: .; size: .; J: TRBJ1-3; length: 16; DNA: TGTGCCAGCCACACCAGAGGTCCACGCTCTGGAAACACCATATATTTT; CDR3: CASHTRGPRSGNTIYF
V: TRBV5-1; D: TRBD2; size: .; J: TRBJ2-1; length: 14; DNA: TGCGCCAGCAGCTTGGGACTAGCGGACAATGAGCAGTTCTTC; CDR3: CASSLGLADNEQFF
V: TRBV10-3; D: .; size: .; J: TRBJ2-7; length: 10; DNA: TGTGCCATCGGGAGTGACGAGCAGTACTTC; CDR3: CAIGSDEQYF
V: TRBV6-5; D: TRBD2; size: .; J: TRBJ2-1; length: 14; DNA: TGTGCCACCAGCACGGTAGCGGGAGTTAATGAGCAGTTCTTC; CDR3: CATSTVAGVNEQFF
V: TRBV28; D: TRBD1; size: .; J: TRBJ2-7; length: 14; DNA: TGTGCCAGCAGTTTGGGGACAGGGGTCTACGAGCAGTACTTC; CDR3: CASSLGTGVYEQYF
V: TRBV6-5; D: .; size: .; J: TRBJ2-7; length: 13; DNA: TGTGCCAGCAGCGGTGGGACTCCCTACGAGCAGTACTTC; CDR3: CASSGGTPYEQYF
V: TRBV2; D: .; size: .; J: TRBJ2-1; length: 12; DNA: TGTGCCAGCACTGTTTTTGGCGATGAGCAGTTCTTC; CDR3: CASTVFGDEQFF
V: TRBV27; D: .; size: .; J: TRBJ2-7; length: 11; DNA: TGTGCCAGCAGTGATATCTACGAGCAGTACTTC; CDR3: CASSDIYEQYF
V: TRBV11-2; D: .; size: .; J: TRBJ2-4; length: 14; DNA: TGTGCCAGCAGCTCTAGACTAGCCAAAAACATTCAGTACTTC; CDR3: CASSSRLAKNIQYF
V: TRBV5-1; D: .; size: .; J: TRBJ2-5; length: 15; DNA: TGCGCCAGCAGCTTGGCCGGGGACCCAGTCGAGACCCAGTACTTC; CDR3: CASSLAGDPVETQYF
V: TRBV28; D: TRBD1; size: .; J: TRBJ2-3; length: 16; DNA: TGTGCCAGCAGTTCGGGACAGGGGGTTAGAACAGATACGCAGTATTTT; CDR3: CASSSGQGVRTDTQYF
V: TRBV6-1; D: .; size: .; J: TRBJ1-1; length: 13; DNA: TGTGCCAGCAGTGAAAGCAGGGGAACTGAAGCTTTCTTT; CDR3: CASSESRGTEAFF
V: TRBV7-2; D: .; size: .; J: TRBJ2-1; length: 15; DNA: TGTGCCAGCAGCTTATTGGCGGGTGGCTACAATGAGCAGTTCTTC; CDR3: CASSLLAGGYNEQFF
V: TRBV5-1; D: .; size: .; J: TRBJ2-7; length: 15; DNA: TGCGCCAGCAGCCCGGGCCATTCGAGCTCCTACGAGCAGTACTTC; CDR3: CASSPGHSSSYEQYF
V: TRBV7-2; D: .; size: .; J: TRBJ2-1; length: 16; DNA: TGTGCCAGCAGCTTAGATGGCCTAGATGCCTACAATGAGCAGTTCTTC; CDR3: CASSLDGLDAYNEQFF
V: TRBV6-4; D: TRBD2; size: .; J: TRBJ2-3; length: 16; DNA: TGTGCCAGCAGTGACTCTGTAGGACTAGACACAGATACGCAGTATTTT; CDR3: CASSDSVGLDTDTQYF
V: TRBV30; D: TRBD2; size: .; J: TRBJ2-1; length: 16; DNA: TGTGCCTGGAGTGCAACTAGCGGGAGGGCTGATCGGGAGCAGTTCTTC; CDR3: CAWSATSGRADREQFF
V: TRBV7-9; D: .; size: .; J: TRBJ1-2; length: 19; DNA: TGTGCCAGCAGCATACCACCGGGGCGGCGGCAGGGAACTAACTATGGCTACACCTTC; CDR3: CASSIPPGRRQGTNYGYTF
V: TRBV4-3; D: .; size: .; J: TRBJ1-2; length: 16; DNA: TGCGCCAGCAGCCAACTTTTGGGCTTCGGACAGAATGGCTACACCTTC; CDR3: CASSQLLGFGQNGYTF
V: TRBV30; D: .; size: .; J: TRBJ2-2; length: 13; DNA: TGTGCCTGGGGAGCGGATAGGACCGGGGAGCTGTTTTTT; CDR3: CAWGADRTGELFF
V: TRBV6-5; D: TRBD1; size: few; J: TRBJ2-7; length: 13; DNA: TGTGCCAGCAGTTTGACAGGGGCCTACGAGCAGTACTTC; CDR3: CASSLTGAYEQYF
V: TRBV10-2; D: TRBD1; size: .; J: TRBJ1-4; length: 17; DNA: TGCGCCAGCAGTGAGTCCGGACAGGGTCGAACTAATGAAAAACTGTTTTTT; CDR3: CASSESGQGRTNEKLFF
V: TRBV7-2; D: TRBD1; size: .; J: TRBJ1-6; length: 15; DNA: TGTGCCAGCAGGCCGCCCGGGACAGGGCCTTCACCCCTCCACTTT; CDR3: CASRPPGTGPSPLHF
V: TRBV12-5; D: .; size: .; J: TRBJ2-2; length: 16; DNA: TGTGCTAGTGGTCTGGAGGGGGGCGGGCTCACCGGGGAGCTGTTTTTT; CDR3: CASGLEGGGLTGELFF
V: TRBV7-2; D: .; size: .; J: TRBJ2-7; length: 13; DNA: TGTGCCAGCAGACTAGGGATCTCCTACGAGCAGTACTTC; CDR3: CASRLGISYEQYF
V: TRBV25-1; D: TRBD2; size: .; J: TRBJ2-1; length: 15; DNA: TGTGCCAGCAGTGACGAGACTAGCGGGCTCTATGAGCAGTTCTTC; CDR3: CASSDETSGLYEQFF
V: TRBV9; D: TRBD2; size: .; J: TRBJ2-5; length: 17; DNA: TGTGCCAGCAGTTCGGGGGCTAGCGGGAGCGGAGGGGAGACCCAGTACTTC; CDR3: CASSSGASGSGGETQYF
V: TRBV5-6; D: .; size: .; J: TRBJ2-5; length: 11; DNA: TGTGCCAGCAGCGAGGGGAGGACCCAGTACTTC; CDR3: CASSEGRTQYF
V: TRBV27; D: TRBD2; size: .; J: TRBJ2-1; length: 16; DNA: TGTGCCAGCAGTTTAATACTAGCGGGGGGCTACAATGAGCAGTTCTTC; CDR3: CASSLILAGGYNEQFF